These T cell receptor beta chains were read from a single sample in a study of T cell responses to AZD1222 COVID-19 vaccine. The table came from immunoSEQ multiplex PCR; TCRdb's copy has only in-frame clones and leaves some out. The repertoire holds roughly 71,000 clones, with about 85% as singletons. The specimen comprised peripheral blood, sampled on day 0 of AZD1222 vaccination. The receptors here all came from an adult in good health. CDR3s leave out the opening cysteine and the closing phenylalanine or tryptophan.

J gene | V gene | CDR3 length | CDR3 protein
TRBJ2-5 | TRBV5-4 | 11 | ASGDRVQETQY
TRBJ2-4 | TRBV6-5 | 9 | ACQEGAKQY
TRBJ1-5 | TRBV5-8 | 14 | ASSPRQGIGNQPQH
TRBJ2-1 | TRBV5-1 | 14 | ASSSATAHSYNEQF
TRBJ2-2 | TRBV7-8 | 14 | ASSLGTSGSPGELF
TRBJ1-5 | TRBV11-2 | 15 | ASSLGTLIGSNQPQH
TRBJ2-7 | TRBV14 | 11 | ASSPYGAQEQY
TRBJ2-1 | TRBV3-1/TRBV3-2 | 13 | ASSQGQGATNEQF
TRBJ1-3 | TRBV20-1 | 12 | SASSAVSGNTIY
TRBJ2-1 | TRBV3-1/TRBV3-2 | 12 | ASSGFGSYNEQF
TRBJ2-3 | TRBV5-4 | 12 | ASSPAGGPDTQY
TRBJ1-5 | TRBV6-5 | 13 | ASTLFTGPIQPQH
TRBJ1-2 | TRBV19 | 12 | ASSKGQGYGGYT
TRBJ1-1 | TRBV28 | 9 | ASTTRTEAF